The next 24 T cell receptor beta chains were all read from a single sample in a study of blood T cell repertoires in COVID-19. The data were produced by immunoSEQ multiplex PCR, yet TCRdb's version contains in-frame clones alone and is incomplete. The sample yields under 250,000 clones, about 82% seen once. Sequencing was done on a sample of peripheral blood. The receptor source for this set is a man aged 80 or over with acute or convalescent COVID-19.

V usage is TRBV5-5 and J usage is TRBJ1-6; no firm D call. Trimming shortened V by 3 bases and J by 0 bases, and 13 bases separated the two germline ends. There are 17 residues in the CDR3. Germline loops: CDR1 SGHKS, CDR2 YYEKEE (reference sequence). The CDR3 DNA follows: TGTGCCAGCAGCTCCATGCACGCGAGCTCCTATAATTCACCCCTCCACTTT. The encoded protein is CASSSMHASSYNSPLHF.

The V and J genes are TRBV7-2 and TRBJ1-1; 8 bases match TRBD1. Germline CDR1 is SGHTA and CDR2 is FQGNSA. V trimming: 5 bases; J trimming: 3 bases; junction bases outside the gene matches: 11. This CDR3 comprises 16 residues. Here the CDR3 reads CASSKQGGLRDTEAFF. For the CDR3, the DNA is TGTGCCAGCAGCAAACAGGGGGGGCTTAGGGACACTGAAGCTTTCTTT.

V and J are TRBV7-6 and TRBJ2-2, with TRBD2 matching over 9 bases. The V segment lost 4 bases and the J segment 8 bases; nucleotides outside the gene matches: 8. The CDR3 contains 15 residues. CDR1 and CDR2 from the germline V gene are SGHVS and FNYEAQ. The CDR3 region has the DNA TGTGCCAGCAGCTCCGGACTAGCGCGTCCGGGGGAGCTGTTTTTT. Its translation is CASSSGLARPGELFF.

In its sample, this clone was seen a few times. V is TRBV12-3 or TRBV12-4 and J is TRBJ1-1, with unresolved D. The CDR3 runs 12 residues. V lost 3 bases to trimming and J lost 5 bases, with 7 bases between them. The CDR3 sequence: CASSFPGTEAFF. DNA of the CDR3: TGTGCCAGCAGTTTCCCGGGGACTGAAGCTTTCTTT.

The rearrangement uses TRBV5-5 and TRBJ1-6, with 7 bases fitting TRBD1. Losses at the gene ends were 0 bases for V and 9 bases for J; bases not matched to a gene: 6. Germline-derived CDR1 and CDR2 are SGHKS and YYEKEE (reference sequence). The CDR3 extends over 15 amino acids. This chain's CDR3 is CASSLADREVSPLHF. The CDR3 DNA reads TGTGCCAGCAGCTTGGCCGACAGGGAGGTTTCACCCCTCCACTTT.

The chain employs TRBV29-1 and TRBJ2-3; the match to TRBD2 covers 11 bases. This CDR3 has 15 residues. After removal of 6 bases from V and 4 bases from J, the junction contained 9 bases not matched to a gene. Germline V lookup: CDR1 SQVTM, CDR2 ANQGSEA. The CDR3 is CSVGKGTSGADTQYF. The CDR3, as DNA: TGCAGCGTGGGAAAGGGGACTAGCGGAGCAGATACGCAGTATTTT.

The chain combines TRBV11-2 with TRBJ2-2, with D hard to call. Looked up from germline, CDR1 is SGHAT and CDR2 is FQNNGV. This CDR3 is built from 15 residues. With 3 bases removed from V and 4 bases from J, the gap between germline ends came to 12 bases. CDR3 region: CASSLVGLGTGELFF. The CDR3 DNA reads as TGTGCCAGCAGCTTGGTGGGCCTGGGCACCGGGGAGCTGTTTTTT. Looking up the rest from reference TRBV11-2 and TRBJ2-2 gives the full variable domain: EAGVAQSPRYKIIEKRQSVAFWCNPISGHATLYWYQQILGQGPKLLIQFQNNGVVDDSQLPKDRFSAERLKGVDSTLKIQPAKLEDSAVYLCASSLVGLGTGELFFGEGSRLTVL.

This chain connects TRBV6-5 to TRBJ1-2; 12 nucleotides line up with TRBD1. After removal of 8 bases from V and 3 bases from J, the junction contained 7 bases not matched to a gene. CDR3 length: 15 residues. From germline, CDR1 is MNHEY and CDR2 SVGAGI. The CDR3 is CASVKGTGGDYGYTF. DNA for the CDR3: TGTGCCAGCGTCAAGGGGACAGGGGGCGACTATGGCTACACCTTC.

The V and J genes are TRBV10-1 and TRBJ2-3; D might be TRBD2 (5 bases). The CDR3 extends over 13 amino acids. V lost 4 bases, J lost 6 bases, and 11 bases lay in between. CDR1 is WNHNN, CDR2 SYGVQD, per germline (reference sequence). The CDR3 DNA is TGCGCCAGCAGTGTCACCCAGCGGGATACGCAGTATTTT. Amino acid sequence: CASSVTQRDTQYF.

This rearrangement joins TRBV29-1 to TRBJ2-1; D is possibly TRBD1 (6 bases). Trimming took off 7 bases at V and 3 bases at J, with 16 bases between the two ends. There are 14 residues in the CDR3. CDR1 and CDR2 (germline): SQVTM, ANQGSEA. CDR3 loop: CSARQGTNYNEQFF. For the CDR3, the DNA is TGCAGCGCCCGCCAGGGGACAAACTACAATGAGCAGTTCTTC.

The chain is built from TRBV5-4 and TRBJ2-2, with D possibly being TRBD2 (5 bases). The germline V gene encodes CDR1 SGHNT and CDR2 YYREEE (reference sequence). The CDR3 runs 14 residues. V was pared by 5 bases and J by 6 bases, with 14 bases between. CDR3 coding DNA: TGTGCCAGCAGGGACGGGGTTGGGGCCGGGGAGCTGTTTTTT. Translating it yields CASRDGVGAGELFF.

The chain carries TRBV21-1 and TRBJ2-1; the table's D call of TRBD2 was not tested on the DNA. TRBV21-1 is classified as a pseudogene. CDR3 length: 12 residues. For the CDR3, the DNA is TGTGCCAGCAGCAAAGCGCGGGATGAGCAGTTCTTC. Translation: CASSKARDEQFF.

The V gene is TRBV10-1, the J gene TRBJ2-1; possibly TRBD2 for D (6 bases). Germline CDR1 is WNHNN and CDR2 is SYGVQD (reference sequence). V lost 6 bases to trimming and J lost 10 bases, with 13 bases between them. The CDR3 has 12 amino acids. In DNA form, the CDR3 reads TGCGCCAGCAGCGCGGGACGGCGAGAGCAGTTCTTC. It translates to CASSAGRREQFF.

This clone showed up just once. The chain links TRBV5-3 to TRBJ2-7, with D maybe TRBD2 (6 bases). TRBV5-3 is an ORF; its function is uncertain. The length of the CDR3 is 17 residues. Trimming took off 0 bases at V and 5 bases at J, with 21 bases between the two ends. CDR3 DNA: TGTGCCAGAAGCTTGGTCCGTATCCCGGTAGCGGTCCACGAGCAGTACTTC. It translates to CARSLVRIPVAVHEQYF.

The J gene is TRBJ2-1, the V gene TRBV12-3 or TRBV12-4; D uncertain. Between the trimmed V and J ends, which lost 3 bases and 10 bases, there was a span of 13 bases. The CDR3 length is 13 residues. The CDR3 bases are TGTGCCAGCAGTTTCACAAGCGCTAAAGAGCAGTTCTTC. It codes for CASSFTSAKEQFF.

This chain links TRBV4-1 with TRBJ2-1; 7 bases match TRBD1. CDR1 is MGHRA, CDR2 YSYEKL, per germline. The junction had 6 bases not matched to a gene; V was cut back by 0 bases and J by 4 bases. There are 16 residues in the CDR3. The CDR3 sequence: CASSQEGGPLYNEQFF. CDR3 coding DNA: TGCGCCAGCAGCCAAGAAGGGGGCCCCCTTTACAATGAGCAGTTCTTC.

The CDR3 is CASSYDAGLSTDTQYF. DNA of the CDR3: TGTGCCAGCAGTTACGATGCGGGGCTTAGCACAGATACGCAGTATTTT. J is TRBJ2-3 and V is TRBV6-2 or TRBV6-3; D perhaps matches TRBD2 (6 bases). Trimming pared 2 bases from V and 0 bases from J, leaving 12 bases between. CDR3 length equals 16 residues. Germline values: CDR1 MNHEY, CDR2 SVGEGT.

This clone was seen only once. The chain joins TRBV4-1 to TRBJ2-1; 10 bases map to TRBD2. This CDR3 comprises 15 residues. Germline V gene lookup returns CDR1 MGHRA and CDR2 YSYEKL. The ends lost 3 bases at V and 10 bases at J; junction bases unmatched: 9. The CDR3 DNA follows: TGCGCCAGCAGCCAGGAACTAGCGGGATTGACGGAGCAGTTCTTC. It is translated as CASSQELAGLTEQFF.

The chain combines TRBV19 with TRBJ2-7, with D perhaps TRBD1 (5 bases). V lost 2 bases to trimming and J lost 3 bases, with 11 bases between them. The CDR3 length is 14 residues. The germline V gene encodes CDR1 LNHDA and CDR2 SQIVND (reference sequence). CDR3 region: CASSIRAQDYEQYF. The CDR3 nucleotides read TGTGCCAGTAGTATAAGAGCACAGGACTACGAGCAGTACTTC.

The chain joins TRBV7-9 to TRBJ2-1; maybe TRBD1 (6 bases). The CDR3 runs to 17 residues. Germline values: CDR1 SEHNR, CDR2 FQNEAQ (reference sequence). The V and J ends lost 6 bases and 0 bases respectively, with 18 bases between them. In DNA, the CDR3 is TGTGCCAGCAGTCGCCTACAGGGAAAGGGCTCCTACAATGAGCAGTTCTTC. Translating gives CASSRLQGKGSYNEQFF.

The chain is built from TRBV2 and TRBJ2-3; TRBD2 aligns across 7 bases. The CDR3 is 13 residues long. Germline trimming cut 6 bases from V and 4 bases from J; bases unmatched to any gene: 4. CDR1 and CDR2 from the germline V gene are SNHLY and FYNNEI. CDR3 in DNA: TGTGCCAGCAGCCGGACTAGAGCAGATACGCAGTATTTT. Translating gives CASSRTRADTQYF.

The V gene is TRBV12-3 or TRBV12-4, the J gene TRBJ1-1; no clear D gene. Trimming removed 7 bases at V and 6 bases at J, with 15 bases between. The CDR3 has 13 residues. The CDR3, as DNA: TGTGCCAGCACCGTCCTCACAGAGCCTGAAGCTTTCTTT. Translated, it gives CASTVLTEPEAFF.

V and J are TRBV28 and TRBJ2-7; 8 bases are a match to TRBD2. The CDR3 totals 14 residues. V was pared by 6 bases and J by 2 bases, with 6 bases of the junction left unmatched. CDR1 and CDR2 (germline): MDHEN, SYDVKM. CDR3 nucleotides: TGTGCCAGCAGCCTTAGCGGGACCCCCTACGAGCAGTACTTC. The encoded protein is CASSLSGTPYEQYF.

A single count supports this clone. The V gene is TRBV28, the J gene TRBJ1-5; no clear D gene. V lost 6 bases and J lost 2, with 20 bases in between. CDR1 MDHEN and CDR2 SYDVKM come from the germline V gene. The CDR3 sequence is 17 residues long. CDR3 region: CASRIAQARGGNQPQHF. In nucleotides, the CDR3 is TGTGCCAGCAGAATAGCCCAAGCAAGAGGTGGCAATCAGCCCCAGCATTTT. The whole variable domain, filled in from reference TRBV28 and TRBJ1-5, reads DVKVTQSSRYLVKRTGEKVFLECVQDMDHENMFWYRQDPGLGLRLIYFSYDVKMKEKGDIPEGYSVSREKKERFSLILESASTNQTSMYLCASRIAQARGGNQPQHFGDGTRLSIL.